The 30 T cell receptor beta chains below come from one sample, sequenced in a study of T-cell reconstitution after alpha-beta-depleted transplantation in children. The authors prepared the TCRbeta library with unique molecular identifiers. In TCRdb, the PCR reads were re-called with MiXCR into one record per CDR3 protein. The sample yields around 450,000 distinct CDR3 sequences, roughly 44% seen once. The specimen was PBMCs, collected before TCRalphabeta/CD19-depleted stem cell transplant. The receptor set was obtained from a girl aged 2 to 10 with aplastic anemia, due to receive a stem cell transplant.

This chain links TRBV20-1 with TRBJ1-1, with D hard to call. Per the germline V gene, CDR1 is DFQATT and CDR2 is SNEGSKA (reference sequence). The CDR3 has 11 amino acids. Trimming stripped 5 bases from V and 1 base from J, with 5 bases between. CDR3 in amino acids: CSAQKNTEAFF. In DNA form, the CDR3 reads TGCAGTGCTCAAAAGAACACTGAAGCTTTCTTT.

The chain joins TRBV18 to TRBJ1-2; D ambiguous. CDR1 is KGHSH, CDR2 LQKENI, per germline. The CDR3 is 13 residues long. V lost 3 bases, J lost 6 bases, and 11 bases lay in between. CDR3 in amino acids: CASSPGLMDGYTF. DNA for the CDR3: TGTGCCAGCTCACCGGGATTAATGGATGGCTACACCTTC.

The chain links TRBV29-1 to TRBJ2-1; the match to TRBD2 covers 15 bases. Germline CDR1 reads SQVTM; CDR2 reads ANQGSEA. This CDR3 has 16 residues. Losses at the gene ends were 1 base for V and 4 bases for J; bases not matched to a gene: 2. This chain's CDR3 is CSVEAGLAGGYNEQFF. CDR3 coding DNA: TGCAGCGTTGAAGCGGGACTAGCGGGAGGATACAATGAGCAGTTCTTC.

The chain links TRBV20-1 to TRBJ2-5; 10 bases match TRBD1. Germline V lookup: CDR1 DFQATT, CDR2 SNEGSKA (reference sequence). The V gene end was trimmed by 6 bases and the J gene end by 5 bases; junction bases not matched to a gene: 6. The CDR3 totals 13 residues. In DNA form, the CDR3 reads TGCAGTGCCGGACCGGGACAGGGGGAGACCCAGTACTTC. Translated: CSAGPGQGETQYF.

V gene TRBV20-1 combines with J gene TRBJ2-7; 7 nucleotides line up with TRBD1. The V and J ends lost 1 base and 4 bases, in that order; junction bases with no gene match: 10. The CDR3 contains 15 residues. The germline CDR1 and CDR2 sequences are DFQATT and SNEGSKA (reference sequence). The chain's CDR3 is CSARVKGTALYEQYF. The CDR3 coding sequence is TGCAGTGCTAGAGTAAAAGGGACAGCGCTGTACGAGCAGTACTTC.

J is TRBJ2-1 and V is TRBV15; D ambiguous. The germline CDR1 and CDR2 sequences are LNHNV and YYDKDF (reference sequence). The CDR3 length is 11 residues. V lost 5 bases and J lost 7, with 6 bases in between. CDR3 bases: TGTGCCACCAGCCGTGTAAATGAGCAGTTCTTC. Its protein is CATSRVNEQFF.

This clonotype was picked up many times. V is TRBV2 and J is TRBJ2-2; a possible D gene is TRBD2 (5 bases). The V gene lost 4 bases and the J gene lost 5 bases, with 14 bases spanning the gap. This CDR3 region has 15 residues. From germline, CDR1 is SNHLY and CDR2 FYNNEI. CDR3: CASSVYPTGTGELFF. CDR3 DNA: TGTGCCAGCAGTGTGTACCCCACGGGGACCGGGGAGCTGTTTTTT.

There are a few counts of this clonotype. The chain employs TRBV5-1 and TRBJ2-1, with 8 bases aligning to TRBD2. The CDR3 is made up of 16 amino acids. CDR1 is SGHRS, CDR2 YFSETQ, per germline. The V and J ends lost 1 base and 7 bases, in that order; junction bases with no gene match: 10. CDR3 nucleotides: TGCGCCAGCAGCTTGCGCACGGGAGGGCCCCGAAATGAGCAGTTCTTC. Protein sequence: CASSLRTGGPRNEQFF. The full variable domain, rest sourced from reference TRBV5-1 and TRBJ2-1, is KAGVTQTPRYLIKTRGQQVTLSCSPISGHRSVSWYQQTPGQGLQFLFEYFSETQRNKGNFPGRFSGRQFSNSRSEMNVSTLELGDSALYLCASSLRTGGPRNEQFFGPGTRLTVL.

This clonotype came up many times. The CDR3 here is CASSLTGTGDTEAFF. Written as DNA, the CDR3 is TGTGCCAGCAGTCTAACCGGGACAGGGGACACTGAAGCTTTCTTT. The chain couples TRBV28 to TRBJ1-1; 10 nucleotides align to TRBD1. Per the germline V gene, CDR1 is MDHEN and CDR2 is SYDVKM. The ends lost 5 bases at V and 3 bases at J; junction bases unmatched: 6. This CDR3 comprises 15 residues. The full variable domain, rest sourced from reference TRBV28 and TRBJ1-1, is DVKVTQSSRYLVKRTGEKVFLECVQDMDHENMFWYRQDPGLGLRLIYFSYDVKMKEKGDIPEGYSVSREKKERFSLILESASTNQTSMYLCASSLTGTGDTEAFFGQGTRLTVV.

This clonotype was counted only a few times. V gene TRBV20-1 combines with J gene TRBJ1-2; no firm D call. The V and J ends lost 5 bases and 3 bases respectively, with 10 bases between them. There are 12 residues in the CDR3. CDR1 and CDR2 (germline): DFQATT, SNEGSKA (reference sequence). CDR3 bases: TGCAGTGCTTTAGACATGTACTATGGCTACACCTTC. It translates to CSALDMYYGYTF.

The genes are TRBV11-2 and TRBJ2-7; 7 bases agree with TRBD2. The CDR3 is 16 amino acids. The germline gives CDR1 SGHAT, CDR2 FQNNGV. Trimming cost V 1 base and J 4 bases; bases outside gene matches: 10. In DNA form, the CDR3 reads TGTGCCAGCAGCTTAGGAGTAGGACGGGGGGATTACGAGCAGTACTTC. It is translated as CASSLGVGRGDYEQYF.

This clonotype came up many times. The CDR3: CASSFYNGNEQFF. The CDR3 DNA sequence: TGTGCCAGCAGCTTCTATAACGGCAATGAGCAGTTCTTC. This chain uses TRBV7-2 with TRBJ2-1, with no clear D. Germline loops: CDR1 SGHTA, CDR2 FQGNSA. CDR3 length equals 13 residues. Trimming pared 3 bases from V and 6 bases from J, leaving 9 bases between. The variable domain in full, completed from reference TRBV7-2 and TRBJ2-1, reads GAGVSQSPSNKVTEKGKDVELRCDPISGHTALYWYRQSLGQGLEFLIYFQGNSAPDKSGLPSDRFSAERTGGSVSTLTIQRTQQEDSAVYLCASSFYNGNEQFFGPGTRLTVL.

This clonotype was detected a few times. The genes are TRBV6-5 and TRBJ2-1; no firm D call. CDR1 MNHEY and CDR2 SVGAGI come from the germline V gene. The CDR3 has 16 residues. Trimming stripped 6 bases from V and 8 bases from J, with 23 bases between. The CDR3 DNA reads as TGTGCCAGCAGCCCCGCCCGGACCCTGCCTGGGGATGAGCAGTTCTTC. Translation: CASSPARTLPGDEQFF.

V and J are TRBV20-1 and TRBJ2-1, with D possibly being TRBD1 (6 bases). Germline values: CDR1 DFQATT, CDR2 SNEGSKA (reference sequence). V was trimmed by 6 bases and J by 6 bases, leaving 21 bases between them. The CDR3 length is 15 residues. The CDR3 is CSAAHQGPLSNEQFF. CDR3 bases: TGCAGTGCCGCGCATCAGGGGCCTCTGTCCAATGAGCAGTTCTTC.

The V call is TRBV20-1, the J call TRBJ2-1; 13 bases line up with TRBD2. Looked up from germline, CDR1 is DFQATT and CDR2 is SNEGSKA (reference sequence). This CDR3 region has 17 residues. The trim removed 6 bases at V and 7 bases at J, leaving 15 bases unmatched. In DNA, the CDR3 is TGCAGTGCCTGGACTAGCGGGGGACTAATAAAAGGTAATGAGCAGTTCTTC. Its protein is CSAWTSGGLIKGNEQFF.

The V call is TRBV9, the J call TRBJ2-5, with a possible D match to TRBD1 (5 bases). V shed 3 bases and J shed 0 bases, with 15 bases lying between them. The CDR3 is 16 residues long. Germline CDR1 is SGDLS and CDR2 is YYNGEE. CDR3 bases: TGTGCCAGCAGCGCCTGGGCCCAGGGTAACCAAGAGACCCAGTACTTC. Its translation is CASSAWAQGNQETQYF.

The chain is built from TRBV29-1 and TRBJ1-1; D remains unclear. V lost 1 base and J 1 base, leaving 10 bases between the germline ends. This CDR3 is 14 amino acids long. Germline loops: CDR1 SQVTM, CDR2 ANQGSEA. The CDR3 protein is CSVEVKGPNTEAFF. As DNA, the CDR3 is TGCAGCGTTGAAGTTAAAGGACCGAACACTGAAGCTTTCTTT.

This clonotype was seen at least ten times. CDR3 sequence (DNA): TGCGCCAGCAGCTTGGAAGGGCTAGCGGGACCCTACAATGAGCAGTTCTTC. It specifies CASSLEGLAGPYNEQFF. The rearrangement joins TRBV5-1 to TRBJ2-1, with TRBD2 identical over 9 bases. J lost 2 bases, V lost 0 bases, and 6 bases had no gene match. The germline V gene has CDR1 SGHRS and CDR2 YFSETQ. The CDR3 spans 17 residues.

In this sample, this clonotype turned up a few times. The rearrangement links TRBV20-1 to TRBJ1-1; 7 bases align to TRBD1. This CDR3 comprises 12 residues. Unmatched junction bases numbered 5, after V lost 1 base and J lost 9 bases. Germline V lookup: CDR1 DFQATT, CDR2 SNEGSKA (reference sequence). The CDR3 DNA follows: TGCAGTGCTAGAGGCCTGACAGGGAAAGCTTTCTTT. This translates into CSARGLTGKAFF.

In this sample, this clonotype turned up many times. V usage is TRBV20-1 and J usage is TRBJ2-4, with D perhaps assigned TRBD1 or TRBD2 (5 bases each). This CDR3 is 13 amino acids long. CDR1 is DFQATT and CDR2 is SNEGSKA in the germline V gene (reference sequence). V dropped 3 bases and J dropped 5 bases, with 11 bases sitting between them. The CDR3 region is CSASVRDQNIQYF. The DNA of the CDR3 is TGCAGTGCTAGTGTACGGGACCAAAACATTCAGTACTTC.

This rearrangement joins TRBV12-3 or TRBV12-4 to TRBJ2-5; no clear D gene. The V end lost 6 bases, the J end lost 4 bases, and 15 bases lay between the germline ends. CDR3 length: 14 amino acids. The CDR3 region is CASSGPSQAETQYF. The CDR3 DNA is TGTGCCAGCAGCGGTCCATCCCAAGCAGAGACCCAGTACTTC.

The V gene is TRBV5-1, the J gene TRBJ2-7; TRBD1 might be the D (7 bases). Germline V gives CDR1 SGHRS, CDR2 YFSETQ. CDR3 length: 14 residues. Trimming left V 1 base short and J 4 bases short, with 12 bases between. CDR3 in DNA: TGCGCCAGCAGCTTGTACGCAGGGGGGTACGAGCAGTACTTC. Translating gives CASSLYAGGYEQYF.

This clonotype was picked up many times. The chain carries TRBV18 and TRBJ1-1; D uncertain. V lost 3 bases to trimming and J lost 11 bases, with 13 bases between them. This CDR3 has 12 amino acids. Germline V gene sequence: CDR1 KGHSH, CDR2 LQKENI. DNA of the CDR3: TGTGCCAGCTCACCCGGCGGGGTGGATGCTTTCTTT. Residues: CASSPGGVDAFF.

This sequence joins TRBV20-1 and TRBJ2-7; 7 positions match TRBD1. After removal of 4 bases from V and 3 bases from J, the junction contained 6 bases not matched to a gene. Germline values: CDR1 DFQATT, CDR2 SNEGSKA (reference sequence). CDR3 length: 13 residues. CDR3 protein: CSAITGTDYEQYF. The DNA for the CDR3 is TGCAGTGCTATTACCGGGACAGACTACGAGCAGTACTTC.

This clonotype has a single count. This chain's CDR3 is CASSYRANSGELFF. DNA for the CDR3: TGTGCCAGCAGTTACCGAGCCAACTCCGGGGAGCTGTTTTTT. V usage is TRBV6-5 and J usage is TRBJ2-2; no clear D. This CDR3 has 14 residues. V dropped 2 bases and J dropped 6 bases, with 10 bases sitting between them. Germline lookup yields CDR1 MNHEY and CDR2 SVGAGI.

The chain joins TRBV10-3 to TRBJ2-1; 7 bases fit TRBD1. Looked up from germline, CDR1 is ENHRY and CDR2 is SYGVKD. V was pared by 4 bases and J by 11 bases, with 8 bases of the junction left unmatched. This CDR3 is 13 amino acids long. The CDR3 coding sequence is TGTGCCATCAGTGGTGACAGGGAGAGGAAGCAGTTCTTC. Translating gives CAISGDRERKQFF.

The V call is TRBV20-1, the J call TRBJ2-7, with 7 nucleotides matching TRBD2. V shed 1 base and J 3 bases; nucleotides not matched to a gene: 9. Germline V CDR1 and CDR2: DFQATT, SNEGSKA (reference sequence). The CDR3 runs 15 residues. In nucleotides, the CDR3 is TGCAGTGCTAGAGTGGCGGGAGAAACTTTCTACGAGCAGTACTTC. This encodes CSARVAGETFYEQYF.

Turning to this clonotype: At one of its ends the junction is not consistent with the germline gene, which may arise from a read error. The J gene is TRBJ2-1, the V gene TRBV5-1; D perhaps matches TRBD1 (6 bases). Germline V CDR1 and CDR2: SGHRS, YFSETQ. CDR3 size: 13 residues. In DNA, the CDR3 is TGTGCCAGCAGCTCACAGGGTGGAAATGAGCAGTTCTTC. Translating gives CASSSQGGNEQFF.

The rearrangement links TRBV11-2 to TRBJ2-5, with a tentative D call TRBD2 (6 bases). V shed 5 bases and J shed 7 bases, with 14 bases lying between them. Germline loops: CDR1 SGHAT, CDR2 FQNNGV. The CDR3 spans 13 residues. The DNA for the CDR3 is TGTGCCAGCAGCCCCAATCTGGGGGGGACCCAGTACTTC. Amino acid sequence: CASSPNLGGTQYF.

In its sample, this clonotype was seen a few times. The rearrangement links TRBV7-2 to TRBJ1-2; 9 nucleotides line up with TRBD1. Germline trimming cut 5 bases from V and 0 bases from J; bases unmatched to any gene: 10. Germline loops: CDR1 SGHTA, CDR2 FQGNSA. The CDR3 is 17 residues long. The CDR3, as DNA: TGTGCCAGCAGCCCCCGGACAGGGGACCGACCTAACTATGGCTACACCTTC. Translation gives CASSPRTGDRPNYGYTF.